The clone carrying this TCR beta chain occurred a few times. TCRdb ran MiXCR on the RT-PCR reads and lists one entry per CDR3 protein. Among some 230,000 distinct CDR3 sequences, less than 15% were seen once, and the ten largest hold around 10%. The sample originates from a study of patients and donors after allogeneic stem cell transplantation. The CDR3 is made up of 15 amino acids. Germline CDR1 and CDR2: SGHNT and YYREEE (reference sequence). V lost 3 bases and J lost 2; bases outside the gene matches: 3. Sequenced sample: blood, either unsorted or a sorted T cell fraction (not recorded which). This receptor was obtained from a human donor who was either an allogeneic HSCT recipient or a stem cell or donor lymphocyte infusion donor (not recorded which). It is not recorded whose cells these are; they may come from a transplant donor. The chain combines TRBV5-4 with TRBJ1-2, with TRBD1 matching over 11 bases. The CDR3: CASSWTGGVNYGYTF. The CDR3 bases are TGTGCCAGCAGCTGGACAGGGGGCGTCAACTATGGCTACACCTTC.